This TCR beta chain was recovered during a study of T cell responses to AZD1222 COVID-19 vaccine. Study-level results: Close to half of all spike-specific TCRs reportedly target regions of the variants that are unmutated. None of the repertoires were sampled until the peak T cell response had passed. Of the AZD1222 recipients, only five to seven were seropositive at baseline.

Germline V CDR1 and CDR2: SGHTA, FQGNSA. Germline trimming cut 5 bases from V and 0 bases from J; bases unmatched to any gene: 17. This CDR3 is 19 amino acids long. Generated by immunoSEQ multiplex PCR, the TCRdb table keeps only in-frame clones and is missing some. The table lists approximately 210,000 clones, 90% to 95% of them singletons. To note about this clone: Its antigen remains unknown.

The material was peripheral blood, obtained 28 days after the second AZD1222 dose. This TCR was sampled from an adult who received the AZD1222 COVID-19 vaccine. The gene calls are TRBV7-2 and TRBJ2-7; TRBD2 agrees at 9 bases. The CDR3 DNA reads TGTGCCAGCAGCGCGCACCAGACCCTAGCGGGGTTCTTCTCCTACGAGCAGTACTTC. Its translation is CASSAHQTLAGFFSYEQYF. Supplemented by reference TRBV7-2 and TRBJ2-7, the full variable domain reads GAGVSQSPSNKVTEKGKDVELRCDPISGHTALYWYRQSLGQGLEFLIYFQGNSAPDKSGLPSDRFSAERTGGSVSTLTIQRTQQEDSAVYLCASSAHQTLAGFFSYEQYFGPGTRLTVT.